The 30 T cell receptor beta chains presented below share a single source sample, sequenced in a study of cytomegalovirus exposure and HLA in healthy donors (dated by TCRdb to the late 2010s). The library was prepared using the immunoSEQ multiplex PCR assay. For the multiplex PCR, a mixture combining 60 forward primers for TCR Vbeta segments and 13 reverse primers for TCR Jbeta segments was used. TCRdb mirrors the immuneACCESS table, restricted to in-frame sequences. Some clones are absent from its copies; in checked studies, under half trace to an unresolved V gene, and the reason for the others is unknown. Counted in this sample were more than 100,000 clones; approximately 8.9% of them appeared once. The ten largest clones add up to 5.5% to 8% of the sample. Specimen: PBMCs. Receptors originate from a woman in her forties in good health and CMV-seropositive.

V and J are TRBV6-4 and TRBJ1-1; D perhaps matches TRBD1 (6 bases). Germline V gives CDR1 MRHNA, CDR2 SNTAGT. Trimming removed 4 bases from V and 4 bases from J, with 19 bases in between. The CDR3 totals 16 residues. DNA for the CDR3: TGTGCCAGCAGTGCCCAGGGGACGGGAGGGCGCACTGAAGCTTTCTTT. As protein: CASSAQGTGGRTEAFF.

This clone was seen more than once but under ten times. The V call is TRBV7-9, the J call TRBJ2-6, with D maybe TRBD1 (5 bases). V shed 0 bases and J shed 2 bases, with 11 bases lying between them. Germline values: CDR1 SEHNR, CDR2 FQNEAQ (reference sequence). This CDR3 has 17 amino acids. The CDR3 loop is CASSLASGWAGANVLTF. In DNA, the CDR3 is TGTGCCAGCAGCTTAGCTTCAGGGTGGGCTGGGGCCAACGTCCTGACTTTC.

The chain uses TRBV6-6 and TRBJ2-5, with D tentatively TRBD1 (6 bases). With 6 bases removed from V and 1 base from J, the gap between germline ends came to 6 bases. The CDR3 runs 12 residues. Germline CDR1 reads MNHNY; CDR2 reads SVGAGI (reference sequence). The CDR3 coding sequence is TGTGCCAGCAGGACAGGCCAAGAGACCCAGTACTTC. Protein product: CASRTGQETQYF.

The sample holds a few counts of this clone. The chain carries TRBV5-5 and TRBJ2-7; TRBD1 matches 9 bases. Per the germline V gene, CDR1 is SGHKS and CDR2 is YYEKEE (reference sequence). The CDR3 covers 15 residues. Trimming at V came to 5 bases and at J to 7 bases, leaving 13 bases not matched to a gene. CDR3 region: CASSRTGVTPQEQYF. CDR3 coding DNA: TGTGCCAGCAGTAGGACAGGGGTAACCCCACAGGAGCAGTACTTC. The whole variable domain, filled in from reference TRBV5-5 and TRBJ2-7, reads DAGVTQSPTHLIKTRGQQVTLRCSPISGHKSVSWYQQVLGQGPQFIFQYYEKEERGRGNFPDRFSARQFPNYSSELNVNALLLGDSALYLCASSRTGVTPQEQYFGPGTRLTVT.

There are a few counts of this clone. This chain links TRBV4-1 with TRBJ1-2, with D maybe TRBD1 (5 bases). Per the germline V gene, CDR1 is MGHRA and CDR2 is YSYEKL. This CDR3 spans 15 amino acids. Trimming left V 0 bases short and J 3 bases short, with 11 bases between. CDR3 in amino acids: CASSQDRGSYYGYTF. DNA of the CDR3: TGCGCCAGCAGCCAAGATCGGGGGAGCTACTATGGCTACACCTTC.

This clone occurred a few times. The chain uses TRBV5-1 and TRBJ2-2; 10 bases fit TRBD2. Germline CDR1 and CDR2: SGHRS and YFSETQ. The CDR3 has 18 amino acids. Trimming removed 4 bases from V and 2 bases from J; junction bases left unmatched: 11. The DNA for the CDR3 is TGCGCCAGCAGCCCAGCGGGGGGGCAAGCTCGTAACACCGGGGAGCTGTTTTTT. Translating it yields CASSPAGGQARNTGELFF.

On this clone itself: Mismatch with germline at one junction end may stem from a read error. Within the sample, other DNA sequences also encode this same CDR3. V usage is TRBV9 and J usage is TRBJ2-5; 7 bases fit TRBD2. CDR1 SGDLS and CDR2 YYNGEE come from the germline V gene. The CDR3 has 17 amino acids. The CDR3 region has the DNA TGTGCCAGCAGTGTAGATGCGGGGCGGGGGTATTGGGAGACCCAGTACTTC. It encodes CASSVDAGRGYWETQYF.

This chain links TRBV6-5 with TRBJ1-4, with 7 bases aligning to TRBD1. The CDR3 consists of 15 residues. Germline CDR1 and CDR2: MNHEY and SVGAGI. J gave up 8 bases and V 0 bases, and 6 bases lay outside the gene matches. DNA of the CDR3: TGTGCCAGCAGTTACTCCGCAGGGGGTGGGGAAAAACTGTTTTTT. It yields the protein CASSYSAGGGEKLFF.

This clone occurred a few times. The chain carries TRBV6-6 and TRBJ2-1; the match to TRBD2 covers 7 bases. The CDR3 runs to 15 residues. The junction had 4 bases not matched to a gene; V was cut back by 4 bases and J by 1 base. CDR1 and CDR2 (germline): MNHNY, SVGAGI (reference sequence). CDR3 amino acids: CASSFQGGSYNEQFF. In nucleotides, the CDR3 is TGTGCCAGCAGTTTCCAGGGAGGGTCCTACAATGAGCAGTTCTTC.

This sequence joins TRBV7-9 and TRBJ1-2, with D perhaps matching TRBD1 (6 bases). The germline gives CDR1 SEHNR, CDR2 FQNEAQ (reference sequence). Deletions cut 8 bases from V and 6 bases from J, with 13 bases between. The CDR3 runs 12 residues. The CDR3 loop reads CASGQGHDGYTF. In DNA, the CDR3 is TGTGCCAGCGGGCAGGGGCACGATGGCTACACCTTC. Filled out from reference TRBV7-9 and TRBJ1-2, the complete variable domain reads DTGVSQNPRHKITKRGQNVTFRCDPISEHNRLYWYRQTLGQGPEFLTYFQNEAQLEKSRLLSDRFSAERPKGSFSTLEIQRTEQGDSAMYLCASGQGHDGYTFGSGTRLTVV.

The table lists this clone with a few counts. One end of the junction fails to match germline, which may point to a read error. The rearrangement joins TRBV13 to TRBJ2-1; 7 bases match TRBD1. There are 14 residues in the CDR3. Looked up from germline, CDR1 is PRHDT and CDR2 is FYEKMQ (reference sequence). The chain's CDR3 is CASSGWDSYDEQFF. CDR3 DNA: TGTGCCAGCAGCGGATGGGACAGCTACGATGAGCAGTTCTTC.

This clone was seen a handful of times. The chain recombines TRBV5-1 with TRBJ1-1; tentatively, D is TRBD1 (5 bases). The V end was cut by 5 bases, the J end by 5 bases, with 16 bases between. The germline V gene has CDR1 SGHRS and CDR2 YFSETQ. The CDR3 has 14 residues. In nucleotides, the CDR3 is TGCGCCAGCAGAACTCCAGGGTTGTTGACTGAAGCTTTCTTT. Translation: CASRTPGLLTEAFF.

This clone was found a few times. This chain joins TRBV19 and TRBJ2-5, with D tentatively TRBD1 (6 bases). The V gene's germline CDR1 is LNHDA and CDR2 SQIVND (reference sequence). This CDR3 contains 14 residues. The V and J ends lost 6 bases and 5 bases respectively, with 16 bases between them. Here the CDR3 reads CASRKQGDGETQYF. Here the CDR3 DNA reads TGTGCCAGTAGGAAACAGGGCGACGGGGAGACCCAGTACTTC.

This CDR3 is CASSLGGGTQETQYF. CDR3 nucleotides: TGTGCCAGCAGCTTGGGCGGGGGTACCCAAGAGACCCAGTACTTC. V and J are TRBV5-4 and TRBJ2-5; 7 bases line up with TRBD2. The CDR3 contains 15 residues. Germline V gene data show CDR1 as SGHNT and CDR2 as YYREEE (reference sequence). V shed 0 bases and J 1 base; nucleotides not matched to a gene: 3.

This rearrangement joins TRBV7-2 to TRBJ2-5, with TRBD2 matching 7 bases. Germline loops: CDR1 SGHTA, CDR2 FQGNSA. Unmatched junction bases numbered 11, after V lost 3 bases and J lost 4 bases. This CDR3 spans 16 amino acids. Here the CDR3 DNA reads TGTGCCAGCAGCTTCCGGAGCGGGGTGTCCAGAGAGACCCAGTACTTC. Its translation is CASSFRSGVSRETQYF.

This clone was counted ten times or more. CDR3 DNA sequence: TGTGCCAGCAGTTCCCGGACAGCAACTAATGAAAAACTGTTTTTT. This encodes CASSSRTATNEKLFF. The rearrangement joins TRBV7-9 to TRBJ1-4; perhaps TRBD1 as D (6 bases). Trimming took off 6 bases at V and 0 bases at J, with 11 bases between the two ends. Germline values: CDR1 SEHNR, CDR2 FQNEAQ (reference sequence). CDR3 size: 15 residues.

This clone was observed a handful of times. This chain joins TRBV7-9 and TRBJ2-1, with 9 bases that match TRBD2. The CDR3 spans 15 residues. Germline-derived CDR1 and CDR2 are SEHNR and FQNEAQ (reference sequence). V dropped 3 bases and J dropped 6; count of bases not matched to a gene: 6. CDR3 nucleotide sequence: TGTGCCAGCAGCTTCCAAGCGGGGGGCCGCAATGAGCAGTTCTTC. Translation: CASSFQAGGRNEQFF.

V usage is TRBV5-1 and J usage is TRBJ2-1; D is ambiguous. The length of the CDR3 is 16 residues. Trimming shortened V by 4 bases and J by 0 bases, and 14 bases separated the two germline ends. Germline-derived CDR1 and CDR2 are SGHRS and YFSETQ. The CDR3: CASSPLAASSYNEQFF. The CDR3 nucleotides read TGCGCCAGCAGCCCCTTGGCGGCAAGCTCCTACAATGAGCAGTTCTTC.

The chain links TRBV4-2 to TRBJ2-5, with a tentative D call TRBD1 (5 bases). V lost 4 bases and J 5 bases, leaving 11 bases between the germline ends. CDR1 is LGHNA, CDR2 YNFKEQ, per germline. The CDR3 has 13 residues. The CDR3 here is CASSLDPGETQYF. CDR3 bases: TGTGCCAGCAGCCTCGACCCAGGGGAGACCCAGTACTTC.

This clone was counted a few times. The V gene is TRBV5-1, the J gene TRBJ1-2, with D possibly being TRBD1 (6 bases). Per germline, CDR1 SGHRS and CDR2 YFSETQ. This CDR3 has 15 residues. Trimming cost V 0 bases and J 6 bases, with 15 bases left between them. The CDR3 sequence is CASSLEGGFGNGYTF. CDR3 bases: TGCGCCAGCAGCTTGGAAGGGGGATTCGGAAATGGCTACACCTTC.

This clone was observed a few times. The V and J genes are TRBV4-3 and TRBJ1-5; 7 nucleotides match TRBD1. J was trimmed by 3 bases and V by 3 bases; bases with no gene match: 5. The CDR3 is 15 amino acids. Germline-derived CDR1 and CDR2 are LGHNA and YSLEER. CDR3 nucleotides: TGCGCCAGCAGCCAGGGGACAGCCAACAATCAGCCCCAGCATTTT. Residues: CASSQGTANNQPQHF.

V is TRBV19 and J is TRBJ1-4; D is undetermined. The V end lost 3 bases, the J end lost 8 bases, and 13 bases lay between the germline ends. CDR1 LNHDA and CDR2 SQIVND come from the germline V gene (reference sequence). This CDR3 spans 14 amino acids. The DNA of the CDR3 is TGTGCCAGTAGTATTTCCGGGTCCATCGAAAAACTGTTTTTT. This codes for CASSISGSIEKLFF.

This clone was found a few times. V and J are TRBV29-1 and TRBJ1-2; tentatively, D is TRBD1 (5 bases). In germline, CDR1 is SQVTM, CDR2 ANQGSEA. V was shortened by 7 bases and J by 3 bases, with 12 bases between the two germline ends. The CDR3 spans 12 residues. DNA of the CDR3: TGCAGCGCCGACTGGGGCCACTATGGCTACACCTTC. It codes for CSADWGHYGYTF.

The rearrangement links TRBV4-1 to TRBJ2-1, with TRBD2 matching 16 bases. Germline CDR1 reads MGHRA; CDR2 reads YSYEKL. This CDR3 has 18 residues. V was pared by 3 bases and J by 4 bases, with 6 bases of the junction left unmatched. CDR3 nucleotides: TGCGCCAGCAGCCAGGCCGGGACTAGCGGGGGGGCATACAATGAGCAGTTCTTC. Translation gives CASSQAGTSGGAYNEQFF.

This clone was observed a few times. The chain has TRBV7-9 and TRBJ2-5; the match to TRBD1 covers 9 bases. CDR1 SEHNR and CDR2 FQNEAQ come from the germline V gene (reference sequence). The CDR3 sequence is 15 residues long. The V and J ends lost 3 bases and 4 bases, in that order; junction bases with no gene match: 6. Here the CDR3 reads CASSLDRGFSETQYF. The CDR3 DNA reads TGTGCCAGCAGCTTGGACAGGGGTTTTTCAGAGACCCAGTACTTC.

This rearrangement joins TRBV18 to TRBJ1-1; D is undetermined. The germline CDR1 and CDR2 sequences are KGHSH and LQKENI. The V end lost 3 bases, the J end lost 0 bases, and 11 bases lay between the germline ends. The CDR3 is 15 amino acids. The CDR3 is CASSPVGSMNTEAFF. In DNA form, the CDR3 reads TGTGCCAGCTCACCTGTCGGGAGCATGAACACTGAAGCTTTCTTT. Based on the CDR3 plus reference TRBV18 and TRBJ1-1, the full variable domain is NAGVMQNPRHLVRRRGQEARLRCSPMKGHSHVYWYRQLPEEGLKFMVYLQKENIIDESGMPKERFSAEFPKEGPSILRIQQVVRGDSAAYFCASSPVGSMNTEAFFGQGTRLTVV.

CDR3 sequence: CASRLNAEAFF. The CDR3 region has the DNA TGTGCCAGCCGACTCAACGCTGAAGCTTTCTTT. The J gene is TRBJ1-1, the V gene TRBV2; D gene uncertain. The germline V and J ends were trimmed by 8 bases and 6 bases, with 10 bases remaining between them. The CDR3 sequence is 11 residues long. CDR1 is SNHLY, CDR2 FYNNEI, per germline.

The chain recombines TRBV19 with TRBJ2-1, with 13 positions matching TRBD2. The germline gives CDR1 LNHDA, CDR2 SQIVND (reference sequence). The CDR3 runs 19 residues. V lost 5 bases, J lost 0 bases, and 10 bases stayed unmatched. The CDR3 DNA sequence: TGTGCCAGTAGTCTGCGGACTAGCGGGGGCCTAAGCTCCTACAATGAGCAGTTCTTC. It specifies CASSLRTSGGLSSYNEQFF.

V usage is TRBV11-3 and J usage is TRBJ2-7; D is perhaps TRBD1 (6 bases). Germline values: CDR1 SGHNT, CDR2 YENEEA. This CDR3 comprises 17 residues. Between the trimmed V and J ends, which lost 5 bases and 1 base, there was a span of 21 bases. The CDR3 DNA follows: TGTGCCAGCAGCACAAGCCGGACAGCACTATCTTCCTACGAGCAGTACTTC. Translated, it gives CASSTSRTALSSYEQYF.

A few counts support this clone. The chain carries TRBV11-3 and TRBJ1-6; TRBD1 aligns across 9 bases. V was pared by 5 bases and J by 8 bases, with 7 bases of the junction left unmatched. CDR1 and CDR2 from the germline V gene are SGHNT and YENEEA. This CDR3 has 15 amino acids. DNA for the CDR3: TGTGCCAGCAGCCCCAAGACAGGGGGACATTCACCCCTCCACTTT. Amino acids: CASSPKTGGHSPLHF.